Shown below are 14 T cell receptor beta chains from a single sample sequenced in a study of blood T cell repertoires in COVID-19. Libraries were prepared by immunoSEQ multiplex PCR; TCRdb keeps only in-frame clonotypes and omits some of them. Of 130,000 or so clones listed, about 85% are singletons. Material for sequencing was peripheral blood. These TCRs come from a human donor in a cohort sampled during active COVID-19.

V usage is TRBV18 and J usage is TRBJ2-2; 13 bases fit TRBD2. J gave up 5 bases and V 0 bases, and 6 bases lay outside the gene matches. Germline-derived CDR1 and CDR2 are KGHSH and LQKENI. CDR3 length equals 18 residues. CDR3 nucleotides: TGTGCCAGCTCACCACCAGGACTAGCGGGAGCCATAACCGGGGAGCTGTTTTTT. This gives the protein CASSPPGLAGAITGELFF.

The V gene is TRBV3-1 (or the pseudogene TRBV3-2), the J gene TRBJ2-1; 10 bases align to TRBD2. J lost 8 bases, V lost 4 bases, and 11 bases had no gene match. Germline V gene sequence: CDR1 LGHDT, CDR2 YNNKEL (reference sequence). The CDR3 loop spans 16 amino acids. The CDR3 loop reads CASSRAAGSGRYEQFF. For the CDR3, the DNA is TGTGCCAGCAGCCGGGCAGCGGGTAGCGGGAGGTATGAGCAGTTCTTC.

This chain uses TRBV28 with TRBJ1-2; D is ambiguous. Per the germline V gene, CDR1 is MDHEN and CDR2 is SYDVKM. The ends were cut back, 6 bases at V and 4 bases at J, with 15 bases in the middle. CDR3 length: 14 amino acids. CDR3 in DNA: TGTGCCAGCAGAATCTCCGGGATCGTCTATGGCTACACCTTC. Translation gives CASRISGIVYGYTF.

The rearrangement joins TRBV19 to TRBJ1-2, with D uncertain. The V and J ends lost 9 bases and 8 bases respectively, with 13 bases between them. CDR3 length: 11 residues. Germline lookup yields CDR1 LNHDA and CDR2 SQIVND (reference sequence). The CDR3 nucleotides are TGTGCCAGCAGAGGGCTCCCCGGCTACACCTTC. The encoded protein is CASRGLPGYTF.

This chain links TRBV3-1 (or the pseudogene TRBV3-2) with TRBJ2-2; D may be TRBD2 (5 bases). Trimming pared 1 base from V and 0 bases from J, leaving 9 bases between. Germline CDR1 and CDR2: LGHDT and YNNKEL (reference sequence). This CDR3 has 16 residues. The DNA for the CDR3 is TGTGCCAGCAGCCAAGTGGCCGGGGCGAACACCGGGGAGCTGTTTTTT. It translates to CASSQVAGANTGELFF.

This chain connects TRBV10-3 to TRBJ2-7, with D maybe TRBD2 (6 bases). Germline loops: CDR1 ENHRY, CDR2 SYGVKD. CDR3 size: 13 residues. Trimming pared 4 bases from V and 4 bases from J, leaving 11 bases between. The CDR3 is CAISGGAGYEQYF. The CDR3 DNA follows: TGTGCCATCAGTGGAGGGGCGGGGTACGAGCAGTACTTC.

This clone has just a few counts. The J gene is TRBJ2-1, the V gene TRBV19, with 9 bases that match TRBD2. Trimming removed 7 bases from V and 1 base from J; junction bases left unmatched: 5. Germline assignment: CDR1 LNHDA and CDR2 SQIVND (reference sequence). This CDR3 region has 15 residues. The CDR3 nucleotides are TGTGCCAGTAAAAGCGGGAGGCATTCCTACAATGAGCAGTTCTTC. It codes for CASKSGRHSYNEQFF. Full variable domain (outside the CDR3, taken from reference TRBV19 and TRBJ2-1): DGGITQSPKYLFRKEGQNVTLSCEQNLNHDAMYWYRQDPGQGLRLIYYSQIVNDFQKGDIAEGYSVSREKKESFPLTVTSAQKNPTAFYLCASKSGRHSYNEQFFGPGTRLTVL.

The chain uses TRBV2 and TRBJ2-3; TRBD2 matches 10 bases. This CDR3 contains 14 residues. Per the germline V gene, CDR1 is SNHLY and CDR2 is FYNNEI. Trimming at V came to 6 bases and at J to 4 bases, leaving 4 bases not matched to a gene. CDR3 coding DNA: TGTGCCAGCAGACCGGGACTAGCGTCAGATACGCAGTATTTT. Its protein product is CASRPGLASDTQYF.

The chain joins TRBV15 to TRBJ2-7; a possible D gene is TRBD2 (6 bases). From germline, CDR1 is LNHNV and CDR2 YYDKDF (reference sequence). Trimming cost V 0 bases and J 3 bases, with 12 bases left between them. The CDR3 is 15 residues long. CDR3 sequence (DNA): TGTGCCACCAGCAGAGAAGGTGGCGGGGTCTACGAGCAGTACTTC. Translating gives CATSREGGGVYEQYF.

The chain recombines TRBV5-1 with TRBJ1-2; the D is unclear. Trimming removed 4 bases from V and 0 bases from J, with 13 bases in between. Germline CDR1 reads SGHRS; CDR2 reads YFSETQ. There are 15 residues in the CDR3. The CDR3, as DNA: TGCGCCAGCAGCCAGGCGCAGGCCGCTAACTATGGCTACACCTTC. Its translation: CASSQAQAANYGYTF.

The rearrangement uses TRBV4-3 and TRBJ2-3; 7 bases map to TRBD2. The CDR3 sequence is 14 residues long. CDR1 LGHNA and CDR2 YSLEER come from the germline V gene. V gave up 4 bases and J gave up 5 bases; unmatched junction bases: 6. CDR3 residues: CASSPGGIGDTQYF. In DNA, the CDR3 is TGCGCCAGCAGCCCGGGGGGTATCGGAGATACGCAGTATTTT.

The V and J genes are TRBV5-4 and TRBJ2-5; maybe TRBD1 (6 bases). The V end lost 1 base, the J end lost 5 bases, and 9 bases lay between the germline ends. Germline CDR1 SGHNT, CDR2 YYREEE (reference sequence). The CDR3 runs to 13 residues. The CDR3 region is CASSLRRGETQYF. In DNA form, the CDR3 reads TGTGCCAGCAGCTTGCGAAGGGGGGAGACCCAGTACTTC.

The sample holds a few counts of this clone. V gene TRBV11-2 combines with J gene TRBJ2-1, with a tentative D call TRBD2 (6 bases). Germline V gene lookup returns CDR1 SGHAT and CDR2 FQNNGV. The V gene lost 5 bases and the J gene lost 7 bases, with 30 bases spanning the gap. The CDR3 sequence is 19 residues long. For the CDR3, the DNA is TGTGCCAGCAGCCCCATCCGAACTTTGCGAGCCGGGGGAAGGAATGAGCAGTTCTTC. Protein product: CASSPIRTLRAGGRNEQFF.

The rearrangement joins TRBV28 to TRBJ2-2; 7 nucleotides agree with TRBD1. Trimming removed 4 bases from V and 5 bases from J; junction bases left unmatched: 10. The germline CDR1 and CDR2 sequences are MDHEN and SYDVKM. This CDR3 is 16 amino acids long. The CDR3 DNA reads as TGTGCCAGCAGTTCCGCGGCGACAGGGTGGACCGGGGAGCTGTTTTTT. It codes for CASSSAATGWTGELFF.